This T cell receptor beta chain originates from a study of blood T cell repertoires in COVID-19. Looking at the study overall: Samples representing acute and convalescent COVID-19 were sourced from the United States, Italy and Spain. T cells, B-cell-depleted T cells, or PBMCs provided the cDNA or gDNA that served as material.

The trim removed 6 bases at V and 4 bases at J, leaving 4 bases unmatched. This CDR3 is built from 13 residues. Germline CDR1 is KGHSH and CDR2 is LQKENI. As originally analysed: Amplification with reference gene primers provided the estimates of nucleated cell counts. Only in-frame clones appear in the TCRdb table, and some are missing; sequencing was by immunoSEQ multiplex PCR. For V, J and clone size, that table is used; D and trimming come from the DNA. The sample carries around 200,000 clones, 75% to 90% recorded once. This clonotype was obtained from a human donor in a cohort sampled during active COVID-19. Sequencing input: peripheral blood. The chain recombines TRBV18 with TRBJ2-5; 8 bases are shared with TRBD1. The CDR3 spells CASSWDRSETQYF. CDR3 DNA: TGTGCCAGCTCGTGGGACAGGTCAGAGACCCAGTACTTC. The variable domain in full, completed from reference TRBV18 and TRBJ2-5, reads NAGVMQNPRHLVRRRGQEARLRCSPMKGHSHVYWYRQLPEEGLKFMVYLQKENIIDESGMPKERFSAEFPKEGPSILRIQQVVRGDSAAYFCASSWDRSETQYFGPGTRLLVL.